This T cell receptor (beta chain) was sequenced in a study of PD-1 blockade in classical Hodgkin lymphoma. The CDR3 contains 15 residues. V lost 2 bases and J 1 base, leaving 11 bases between the germline ends. Germline V CDR1 and CDR2: LGHNA, YNFKEQ. The time point: cycle 4 day 1 (C4D1), after less than 7 weeks of nivolumab. Each and every patient relapsed after autologous stem cell transplantation, and patients got differing brentuximab vedotin exposure. Clones were sequenced by immunoSEQ multiplex PCR, and TCRdb holds only the in-frame ones, with some missing. The table lists about 64,000 clones, roughly nine tenths of them singletons, with 10% in the top ten.

V gene TRBV4-2 combines with J gene TRBJ1-1; possible D gene TRBD1, 5 bases. The specimen comprised peripheral blood mononuclear cells (PBMCs), sampled before the fourth cycle of nivolumab. This clonotype was sampled from a human donor with classical Hodgkin lymphoma. The CDR3 sequence: CASSQPTGTNTEAFF. The CDR3 bases are TGTGCCAGCAGCCAACCCACAGGAACGAACACTGAAGCTTTCTTT.